This passage covers 30 T cell receptor beta chains from one sample sequenced in a study of T-cell reconstitution after alpha-beta-depleted transplantation in children. Unique molecular identifiers were built into the TCRbeta library. TCRdb reprocessed the PCR reads via MiXCR and lists one record per CDR3 protein. The sample lists around 500,000 distinct CDR3 sequences; under 25% were seen once. The sample in question was PBMCs, mostly from graft donor cells, obtained 360 days after TCRalphabeta/CD19-depleted stem cell transplant. The receptor set was obtained from a boy under two years old who had a stem cell transplant for acute myeloid leukemia, so the T cells may come from the graft donor.

This clonotype has only a few counts. The chain uses TRBV27 and TRBJ1-3; D is uncertain. The CDR3 totals 16 residues. V dropped 3 bases and J dropped 0 bases, with 12 bases sitting between them. Germline V gene data show CDR1 as MNHEY and CDR2 as SMNVEV (reference sequence). The CDR3 is CASSFLPPDSGNTIYF. Here the CDR3 DNA reads TGTGCCAGCAGTTTCCTGCCTCCCGACTCTGGAAACACCATATATTTT.

The chain is built from TRBV20-1 and TRBJ1-1, with TRBD1 as a possible D gene (6 bases). Trimming removed 4 bases from V and 0 bases from J, with 12 bases in between. The CDR3 runs to 14 residues. Germline V CDR1 and CDR2: DFQATT, SNEGSKA (reference sequence). CDR3 protein: CSAKTGPLNTEAFF. Here the CDR3 DNA reads TGCAGTGCTAAAACAGGGCCGTTGAACACTGAAGCTTTCTTT.

This clonotype was observed at least ten times. The chain recombines TRBV20-1 with TRBJ2-1; TRBD1 is a possible D gene (5 bases). The length of the CDR3 is 13 residues. Germline CDR1 is DFQATT and CDR2 is SNEGSKA (reference sequence). V was pared by 3 bases and J by 1 base, with 7 bases between. CDR3 bases: TGCAGTGCTAGGGGGCTATCCTACAATGAGCAGTTCTTC. Translated: CSARGLSYNEQFF.

This clonotype was observed at least ten times. The chain has TRBV12-3 or TRBV12-4 and TRBJ2-1, with TRBD1 matching over 11 bases. The CDR3 is made up of 12 amino acids. After removal of 7 bases from V and 15 bases from J, the junction contained 8 bases not matched to a gene. DNA for the CDR3: TGTGCCAGCACCGAGGGACAGGGGGTATTGTTCTTC. Protein: CASTEGQGVLFF.

This clonotype has more than one count but fewer than ten. V and J are TRBV7-9 and TRBJ2-4; TRBD1 aligns across 7 bases. CDR3 length equals 12 residues. Per the germline V gene, CDR1 is SEHNR and CDR2 is FQNEAQ (reference sequence). The J segment lost 5 bases and the V segment lost 8 bases, leaving 3 bases of the junction unmatched. In DNA, the CDR3 is TGTGCCAGCTTAGGGACAGAAAACATTCAGTACTTC. Translation gives CASLGTENIQYF. Combining the CDR3 with reference TRBV7-9 and TRBJ2-4 gives the whole variable domain DTGVSQNPRHKITKRGQNVTFRCDPISEHNRLYWYRQTLGQGPEFLTYFQNEAQLEKSRLLSDRFSAERPKGSFSTLEIQRTEQGDSAMYLCASLGTENIQYFGAGTRLSVL.

The chain has TRBV12-3 or TRBV12-4 and TRBJ2-3; tentative D call: TRBD2 (5 bases). V dropped 4 bases and J dropped 1 base, with 18 bases sitting between them. The CDR3 is 17 residues long. The CDR3 bases are TGTGCCAGCAGTTATCTCCCCGGGGTGCCGCGCACAGATACGCAGTATTTT. This gives the protein CASSYLPGVPRTDTQYF.

This clonotype was seen only a few times. The chain links TRBV29-1 to TRBJ2-3, with TRBD1 identical over 8 bases. CDR1 SQVTM and CDR2 ANQGSEA come from the germline V gene. V lost 6 bases and J lost 5; bases outside the gene matches: 10. The CDR3 has 14 residues. The CDR3 DNA follows: TGCAGCGTAGATCGACAGGGGAGGCAAGATACGCAGTATTTT. It encodes CSVDRQGRQDTQYF.

This clonotype has at least ten counts. V and J are TRBV5-1 and TRBJ2-3, with a weak D call TRBD1 (6 bases). CDR3 length equals 17 residues. CDR1 is SGHRS and CDR2 is YFSETQ in the germline V gene. The V end lost 0 bases, the J end lost 3 bases, and 17 bases lay between the germline ends. The CDR3 nucleotides are TGCGCCAGCAGCTTGGCCGAGAACCTTCAGGGGACAGATACGCAGTATTTT. Translating it yields CASSLAENLQGTDTQYF.

The table lists this clonotype with many counts. The V gene is TRBV6-2 or TRBV6-3, the J gene TRBJ2-3; D is undetermined. V was shortened by 7 bases and J by 0 bases, with 20 bases between the two germline ends. This CDR3 is built from 17 residues. Germline V gene data show CDR1 as MNHEY and CDR2 as SVGEGT. The CDR3 DNA sequence: TGTGCCAGCACCTTTTGGGCGGCTCCTTCTAGCACAGATACGCAGTATTTT. Its translation: CASTFWAAPSSTDTQYF.

This clonotype was counted many times. The chain links TRBV2 to TRBJ2-3; D gene unclear. This CDR3 has 14 amino acids. Trimming pared 0 bases from V and 4 bases from J, leaving 8 bases between. Germline loops: CDR1 SNHLY, CDR2 FYNNEI. CDR3 region: CASSEAGTSDTQYF. DNA for the CDR3: TGTGCCAGCAGTGAAGCTGGAACATCAGATACGCAGTATTTT.

This clonotype was seen a handful of times. This chain links TRBV12-3 or TRBV12-4 with TRBJ1-1; D is unresolved. The CDR3 loop spans 12 amino acids. Deletions cut 6 bases from V and 9 bases from J, with 14 bases between. CDR3 residues: CASREVGGKAFF. Here the CDR3 DNA reads TGTGCCAGCAGGGAGGTGGGTGGGAAAGCTTTCTTT.

The sample holds many counts of this clonotype. The chain uses TRBV20-1 and TRBJ2-3; D is uncertain. Trimming removed 4 bases from V and 4 bases from J, with 6 bases in between. Germline V gene data show CDR1 as DFQATT and CDR2 as SNEGSKA (reference sequence). The CDR3 extends over 11 amino acids. In nucleotides, the CDR3 is TGCAGTGCTACTAGTGCAGATACGCAGTATTTT. It codes for CSATSADTQYF.

This clonotype was seen only a few times. The J gene is TRBJ2-1, the V gene TRBV6-1; D might be TRBD2 (6 bases). This CDR3 contains 13 residues. V was clipped by 6 bases and J by 6 bases, with 12 bases between them. The V gene's germline CDR1 is MNHNS and CDR2 SASEGT. In DNA form, the CDR3 reads TGTGCCAGCAGATTGGGGACTTTCAATGAGCAGTTCTTC. This encodes CASRLGTFNEQFF.

This clonotype was seen a handful of times. The chain recombines TRBV28 with TRBJ2-7; D unclear. Trimming shortened V by 6 bases and J by 0 bases, and 15 bases separated the two germline ends. CDR3 length: 15 residues. Germline V CDR1 and CDR2: MDHEN, SYDVKM. Written as DNA, the CDR3 is TGTGCCAGCAGCTCCCTTTGGGCGAGCTCCTACGAGCAGTACGTC. It encodes CASSSLWASSYEQYV.

The V gene is TRBV28, the J gene TRBJ1-5, with D maybe TRBD1 (6 bases). Germline V gene sequence: CDR1 MDHEN, CDR2 SYDVKM. The length of the CDR3 is 17 residues. Trimming cost V 1 base and J 3 bases, with 16 bases left between them. The CDR3 DNA reads as TGTGCCAGCAGTTTATTGTGGGCAGGGGATGACAATCAGCCCCAGCATTTT. As protein: CASSLLWAGDDNQPQHF. Looking up the rest from reference TRBV28 and TRBJ1-5 gives the full variable domain: DVKVTQSSRYLVKRTGEKVFLECVQDMDHENMFWYRQDPGLGLRLIYFSYDVKMKEKGDIPEGYSVSREKKERFSLILESASTNQTSMYLCASSLLWAGDDNQPQHFGDGTRLSIL.

This clonotype has at least ten counts. The V gene is TRBV20-1, the J gene TRBJ2-2; D perhaps matches TRBD1 (5 bases). Germline V CDR1 and CDR2: DFQATT, SNEGSKA (reference sequence). The CDR3 loop spans 13 amino acids. With 7 bases removed from V and 4 bases from J, the gap between germline ends came to 13 bases. The CDR3 loop is CSVRALLTGELFF. The DNA of the CDR3 is TGCAGTGTCAGGGCATTACTCACCGGGGAGCTGTTTTTT.

This clonotype was observed a few times. This sequence joins TRBV7-2 and TRBJ2-1, with 7 nucleotides matching TRBD1. Germline CDR1 SGHTA, CDR2 FQGNSA. This CDR3 has 18 residues. After removal of 0 bases from V and 3 bases from J, the junction contained 11 bases not matched to a gene. CDR3 in amino acids: CASSLARQGYYGYNEQFF. CDR3 sequence (DNA): TGTGCCAGCAGCTTAGCGAGACAGGGATATTATGGCTACAATGAGCAGTTCTTC.

The sample holds many counts of this clonotype. This sequence joins TRBV20-1 and TRBJ1-2; perhaps TRBD1 as D (5 bases). Germline V lookup: CDR1 DFQATT, CDR2 SNEGSKA (reference sequence). The CDR3 spans 15 residues. V dropped 1 base and J dropped 6 bases, with 18 bases sitting between them. CDR3 nucleotide sequence: TGCAGTGCTAGAGCAGAAGGGGCTCCGCTGGATGGCTACACCTTC. Its translation: CSARAEGAPLDGYTF.

The chain employs TRBV20-1 and TRBJ1-1; 9 positions agree with TRBD1. Germline-derived CDR1 and CDR2 are DFQATT and SNEGSKA (reference sequence). Germline trimming cut 6 bases from V and 10 bases from J; bases unmatched to any gene: 12. There are 13 residues in the CDR3. CDR3 coding DNA: TGCAGTGCCGAGAAGGGACAGGGAATCGGAGCTTTCTTT. It codes for CSAEKGQGIGAFF.

This clonotype was picked up many times. This chain connects TRBV11-2 to TRBJ2-7, with D tentatively TRBD1 (6 bases). With 8 bases removed from V and 0 bases from J, the gap between germline ends came to 17 bases. This CDR3 has 15 amino acids. Germline assignment: CDR1 SGHAT and CDR2 FQNNGV. Written as DNA, the CDR3 is TGTGCCAGCGATAGGGGCAGGGGTCACTCCTACGAGCAGTACTTC. Translation gives CASDRGRGHSYEQYF. The whole variable domain, remainder taken from reference TRBV11-2 and TRBJ2-7, is EAGVAQSPRYKIIEKRQSVAFWCNPISGHATLYWYQQILGQGPKLLIQFQNNGVVDDSQLPKDRFSAERLKGVDSTLKIQPAKLEDSAVYLCASDRGRGHSYEQYFGPGTRLTVT.

This clonotype has a count of ten or more. The chain links TRBV6-5 to TRBJ2-2; D unresolved. CDR1 is MNHEY and CDR2 is SVGAGI in the germline V gene. Between the trimmed V and J ends, which lost 0 bases and 1 base, there was a span of 6 bases. The CDR3 extends over 15 amino acids. The CDR3: CASSYSSRNTGELFF. CDR3 in DNA: TGTGCCAGCAGTTACTCGAGTCGGAACACCGGGGAGCTGTTTTTT.

The chain links TRBV7-2 to TRBJ2-1; 7 bases are shared with TRBD2. The germline V gene encodes CDR1 SGHTA and CDR2 FQGNSA. CDR3 length: 16 residues. The V segment lost 1 base and the J segment 8 bases; nucleotides outside the gene matches: 11. CDR3 in amino acids: CASSLGTSIPVDEQFF. In DNA, the CDR3 is TGTGCCAGCAGCTTAGGGACTAGTATCCCGGTTGATGAGCAGTTCTTC.

This sequence joins TRBV25-1 and TRBJ2-1, with 7 bases lining up with TRBD2. The V and J ends lost 8 bases and 2 bases, in that order; junction bases with no gene match: 9. Germline V gives CDR1 MGHDK, CDR2 SYGVNS. The CDR3 sequence is 15 residues long. The CDR3 DNA reads as TGTGCCAGCCTGAAGGGAGCGGGGACCTACAATGAGCAGTTCTTC. As protein: CASLKGAGTYNEQFF.

This clonotype turned up a few times. The chain is built from TRBV4-3 and TRBJ2-3; 8 nucleotides align to TRBD2. The CDR3 length is 18 residues. With 3 bases clipped from V and 2 bases from J, the junction kept 13 bases outside the gene matches. From germline, CDR1 is LGHNA and CDR2 YSLEER. CDR3: CASSHGLRGDRYTDTQYF. The CDR3, as DNA: TGCGCCAGCAGCCATGGTCTGCGGGGGGACCGCTACACAGATACGCAGTATTTT.

The rearrangement uses TRBV5-1 and TRBJ2-1; 8 bases line up with TRBD2. The J segment lost 7 bases and the V segment lost 5 bases, leaving 14 bases of the junction unmatched. The CDR3 is made up of 16 amino acids. Per germline, CDR1 SGHRS and CDR2 YFSETQ. The CDR3 DNA is TGCGCCAGCAGATACTTAGCGGGGCCCGGGGGTAATGAGCAGTTCTTC. This sequence encodes CASRYLAGPGGNEQFF.

This clonotype was counted ten times or more. The rearrangement uses TRBV5-4 and TRBJ2-7; 11 bases agree with TRBD2. CDR1 and CDR2 (germline): SGHNT, YYREEE (reference sequence). With 4 bases clipped from V and 2 bases from J, the junction kept 5 bases outside the gene matches. CDR3 size: 15 residues. The CDR3 spells CASSLSGGAPYEQYF. CDR3 sequence (DNA): TGTGCCAGCAGCCTTAGCGGGGGGGCCCCCTACGAGCAGTACTTC.

The chain recombines TRBV12-3 or TRBV12-4 with TRBJ2-3; weak D call: TRBD1 (5 bases). This CDR3 contains 12 residues. The germline V and J ends were trimmed by 7 bases and 4 bases, with 9 bases remaining between them. As DNA, the CDR3 is TGTGCCAGCATAGGGGCATCAGATACGCAGTATTTT. Amino acid sequence: CASIGASDTQYF.

This chain uses TRBV11-2 with TRBJ2-1; 9 bases fit TRBD1. Germline lookup yields CDR1 SGHAT and CDR2 FQNNGV. Losses at the gene ends were 1 base for V and 6 bases for J; bases not matched to a gene: 10. CDR3 length equals 17 residues. The CDR3 bases are TGTGCCAGCAGCTTAGGCCCGGGACAGGGCTTTATCAATGAGCAGTTCTTC. The encoded protein is CASSLGPGQGFINEQFF.

This clonotype was observed a few times. This chain connects TRBV20-1 to TRBJ1-5; maybe TRBD1 (5 bases). Germline V gene data show CDR1 as DFQATT and CDR2 as SNEGSKA (reference sequence). Trimming stripped 3 bases from V and 0 bases from J, with 15 bases between. The length of the CDR3 is 16 residues. For the CDR3, the DNA is TGCAGTGCTAGGGACAAGGTGGCGTATAGCAATCAGCCCCAGCATTTT. Residues: CSARDKVAYSNQPQHF.

The chain links TRBV20-1 to TRBJ2-7; TRBD2 matches at 9 bases. The V segment lost 0 bases and the J segment 6 bases; nucleotides outside the gene matches: 9. The CDR3 is made up of 15 amino acids. Germline V gene data show CDR1 as DFQATT and CDR2 as SNEGSKA (reference sequence). The DNA for the CDR3 is TGCAGTGCTAGAGACGGGACTAGCACTTACGGCGAGCAGTACTTC. This encodes CSARDGTSTYGEQYF.